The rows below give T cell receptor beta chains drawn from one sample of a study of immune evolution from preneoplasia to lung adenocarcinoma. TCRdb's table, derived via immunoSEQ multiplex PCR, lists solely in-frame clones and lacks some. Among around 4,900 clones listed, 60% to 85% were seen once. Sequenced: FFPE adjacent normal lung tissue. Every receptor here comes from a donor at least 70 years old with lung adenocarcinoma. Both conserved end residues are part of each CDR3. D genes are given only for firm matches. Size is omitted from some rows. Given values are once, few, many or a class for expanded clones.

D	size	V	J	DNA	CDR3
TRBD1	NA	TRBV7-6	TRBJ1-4	TGTGCCAGCAGCGTGACAGGGCGGGGAGAAAAACTGTTTTTT	CASSVTGRGEKLFF
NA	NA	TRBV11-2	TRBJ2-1	TGTGCCAGCAGCTTAACCCCCGAATTCTACAATGAGCAGTTCTTC	CASSLTPEFYNEQFF
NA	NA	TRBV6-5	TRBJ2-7	TGTGCCAGCAGCCCGGACCGTGGAGTCCGGTACTTC	CASSPDRGVRYF
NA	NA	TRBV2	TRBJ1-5	TGTGCCAGCCGCAGAGGGGTTAATGCCAATCAGCCCCAGCATTTT	CASRRGVNANQPQHF
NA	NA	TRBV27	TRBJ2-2	TGTGCCAGCAGTTTCCGACAAGATGAGCTGTTTTTT	CASSFRQDELFF
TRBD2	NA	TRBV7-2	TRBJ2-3	TGTGCCAGCAGTCTTAGTAGCGGGAGTGGGGCAGATACGCAGTATTTT	CASSLSSGSGADTQYF
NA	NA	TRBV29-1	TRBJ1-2	TGCAGCGTTGATGCAGGGACACCCATCGACACCTTC	CSVDAGTPIDTF
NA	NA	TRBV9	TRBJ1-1	TGTGCCAGCAGCGTAGGCAGCTATGACACTGAAGCTTTCTTT	CASSVGSYDTEAFF
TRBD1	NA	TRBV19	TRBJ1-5	TGTGCCAGTAGCTCGACAGGGGGCGGACAGCCCCAGCATTTT	CASSSTGGGQPQHF
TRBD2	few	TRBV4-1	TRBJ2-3	TGCGCCAGCAGCCAAGAGGGACTAGCAGATACGCAGTATTTT	CASSQEGLADTQYF
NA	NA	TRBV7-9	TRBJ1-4	TGTGCCAGCAGCCGGGGGCAGGGAAAACTGTTTTTT	CASSRGQGKLFF
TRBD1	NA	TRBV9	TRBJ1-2	TGTGCCAGCAGCGTAGGGGACAGGGTAGGCTACACCTTC	CASSVGDRVGYTF
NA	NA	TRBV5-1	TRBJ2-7	TGCGCCAGCAGATTCGGACACCAGCTGTCCTACGAGCAGTACTTC	CASRFGHQLSYEQYF
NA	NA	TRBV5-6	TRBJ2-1	TGTGCCAGCAGCCGAGGGCGGGGCTCCTACAATGAGCAGTTCTTC	CASSRGRGSYNEQFF
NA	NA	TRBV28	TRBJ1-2	TGTGCCAGCAGTTTAACGGCTAACTATGGCTACACCTTC	CASSLTANYGYTF
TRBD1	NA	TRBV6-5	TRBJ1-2	TGTGCCAGCAGTTACCAGAGACAGGGGTATGGCTACACCTTC	CASSYQRQGYGYTF
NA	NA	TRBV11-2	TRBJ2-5	TGTGCCAGCAGCGTTACAGACATCCAAGAGACCCAGTACTTC	CASSVTDIQETQYF
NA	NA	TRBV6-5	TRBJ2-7	TGTGCCAGCAGTTATTCCCCGACAGTTAGCTCCTACGAGCAGTACTTC	CASSYSPTVSSYEQYF
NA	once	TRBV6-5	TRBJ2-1	TGTGCCAGCGGCACTTACAATGAGCAGTTCTTC	CASGTYNEQFF
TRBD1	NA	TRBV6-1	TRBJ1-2	TGTGCCAGCAGTGAAGCGCACTTGGGACAGGAAGGCTACACCTTC	CASSEAHLGQEGYTF
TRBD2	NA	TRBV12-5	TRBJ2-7	TGTGCTAGTGGATCTAGCGGGAGGGGTGGCGAGCAGTACTTC	CASGSSGRGGEQYF
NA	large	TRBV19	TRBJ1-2	TGTGCCAGTAGTATAGGAGGGACTAACTATGGCTACACCTTC	CASSIGGTNYGYTF
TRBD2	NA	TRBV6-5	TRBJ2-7	TGTGCCAGCAGCGATACTAGCGGAGCCTACGAGCAGTACTTC	CASSDTSGAYEQYF
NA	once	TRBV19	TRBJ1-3	TGTGCCAGTAGTATAAGTAGAGTGGGTGGCTCTGGAAACACCATATATTTT	CASSISRVGGSGNTIYF
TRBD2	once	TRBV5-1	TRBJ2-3	TGCGCCAGCAGCAGGCAGGGAGGGACAGATACGCAGTATTTT	CASSRQGGTDTQYF
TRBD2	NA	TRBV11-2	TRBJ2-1	TGTGCCAGCAGCTTAGATCGCGGGGGACTCCGGGGCGGGGAGCAGTTCTTC	CASSLDRGGLRGGEQFF
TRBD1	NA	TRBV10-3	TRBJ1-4	TGTGCCATCAGTGAACAGGGGGGGGATGAAAAACTGTTTTTT	CAISEQGGDEKLFF
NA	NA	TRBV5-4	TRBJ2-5	TGTGCCAGCAGCTTGGGACCTGTGTTTGGGCAAGAGACCCAGTACTTC	CASSLGPVFGQETQYF
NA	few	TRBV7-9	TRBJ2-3	TGTGCCAGCAGCTTAGCGAGCACAGATACGCAGTATTTT	CASSLASTDTQYF
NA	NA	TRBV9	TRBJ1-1	TGTGCCAGCAGCGTAGGTTCGGGGAACACTGAAGCTTTCTTT	CASSVGSGNTEAFF
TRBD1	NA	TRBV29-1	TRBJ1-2	TGCAGCGTCTCTACCGGGACAGGGTATGGCTACACCTTC	CSVSTGTGYGYTF
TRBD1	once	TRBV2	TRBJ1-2	TGTGCCAGCAGTGTTCTTACAGGGGGACCTTCCTATGGCTACACCTTC	CASSVLTGGPSYGYTF